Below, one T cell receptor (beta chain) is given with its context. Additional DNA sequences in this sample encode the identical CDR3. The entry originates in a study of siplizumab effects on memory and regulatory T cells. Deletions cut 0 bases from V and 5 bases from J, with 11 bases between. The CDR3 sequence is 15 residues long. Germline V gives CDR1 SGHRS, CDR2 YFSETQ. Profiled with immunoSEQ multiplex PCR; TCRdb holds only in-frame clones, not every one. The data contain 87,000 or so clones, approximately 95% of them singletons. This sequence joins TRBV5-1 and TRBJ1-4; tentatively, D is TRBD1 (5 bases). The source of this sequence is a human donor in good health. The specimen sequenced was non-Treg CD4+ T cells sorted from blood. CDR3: CASSLEGTRNEKLFF. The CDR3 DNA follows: TGCGCCAGCAGCTTGGAGGGGACGCGAAATGAAAAACTGTTTTTT.